One and the same sample provided the 24 T cell receptor beta chains below, sequenced in a study of TIL therapy for anti-PD-1-resistant metastatic lung cancer. This was the immunoSEQ v3 assay. Sequencing was performed with immunoSEQ multiplex PCR; in TCRdb, only in-frame clones are kept and a portion is missing. The data hold some 90,000 clones, with about three fifths observed a single time. Described time point: pre-treatment sample, taken before nivolumab and TIL therapy. Pleural nodules or supraclavicular lymph nodes made up most of the excised metastases sampled. The sample consisted of tumor tissue, taken at baseline. Every receptor here comes from a person between 25 and 79 years old with non-small cell lung cancer.

At least ten counts were recorded for this clone. The chain carries TRBV2 and TRBJ2-2; TRBD1 agrees at 8 bases. Germline V gene lookup returns CDR1 SNHLY and CDR2 FYNNEI. This CDR3 region has 14 residues. J lost 7 bases, V lost 2 bases, and 3 bases had no gene match. The CDR3 here is CASSEIQGGGELFF. The CDR3 DNA is TGTGCCAGCAGTGAAATACAGGGGGGCGGGGAGCTGTTTTTT.

The chain links TRBV18 to TRBJ2-5; 9 bases map to TRBD1. This CDR3 region has 14 residues. Germline CDR1 is KGHSH and CDR2 is LQKENI. J gave up 2 bases and V 5 bases, and 3 bases lay outside the gene matches. CDR3 nucleotides: TGTGCCAGCTCAACGGGACAGGGTCAAGAGACCCAGTACTTC. Translating it yields CASSTGQGQETQYF.

The rearrangement links TRBV6-5 to TRBJ1-5, with 9 bases fitting TRBD1. Germline-derived CDR1 and CDR2 are MNHEY and SVGAGI. The CDR3 is 14 amino acids. With V trimmed by 8 bases and J by 3 bases, 5 bases remained unmatched. CDR3 residues: CASAGQGNNQPQHF. DNA of the CDR3: TGTGCCAGCGCTGGACAGGGGAACAATCAGCCCCAGCATTTT.

The chain joins TRBV29-1 to TRBJ2-7; the D gene could be TRBD1 or TRBD2 (5 bases each). V was cut by 0 bases and J by 4 bases, with 13 bases left in between. Germline values: CDR1 SQVTM, CDR2 ANQGSEA. The CDR3 runs to 14 residues. This CDR3 is CSVEEEEGLYEQYF. The CDR3 DNA follows: TGCAGCGTTGAAGAGGAAGAGGGGCTATACGAGCAGTACTTC.

CDR3 coding DNA: TGTGCCTGGAGTATTAGCCCAAACTATGGCTACACCTTC. Amino acids: CAWSISPNYGYTF. The V call is TRBV30, the J call TRBJ1-2; unclear D gene. There are 13 residues in the CDR3. V was cut by 2 bases and J by 2 bases, with 9 bases left in between. CDR1 and CDR2 (germline): GTSNPN, SVGIG (reference sequence). Full variable domain (missing parts from reference TRBV30 and TRBJ1-2): SQTIHQWPATLVQPVGSPLSLECTVEGTSNPNLYWYRQAAGRGLQLLFYSVGIGQISSEVPQNLSASRPQDRQFILSSKKLLLSDSGFYLCAWSISPNYGYTFGSGTRLTVV.

The gene calls are TRBV4-1 and TRBJ2-3; a weak D match, TRBD1 (6 bases). V lost 4 bases, J lost 4 bases, and 12 bases lay in between. The length of the CDR3 is 14 residues. Germline V gene data show CDR1 as MGHRA and CDR2 as YSYEKL. CDR3 DNA sequence: TGCGCCAGCAGCCGACAGGACTCCTCAGATACGCAGTATTTT. This codes for CASSRQDSSDTQYF.

The chain links TRBV15 to TRBJ2-1; D gene uncertain. Between the trimmed V and J ends, which lost 5 bases and 4 bases, there was a span of 15 bases. The CDR3 runs to 15 residues. Germline CDR1 LNHNV, CDR2 YYDKDF (reference sequence). DNA for the CDR3: TGTGCCACCAGCTCGTTGGGAAGCCTATACAATGAGCAGTTCTTC. Translated: CATSSLGSLYNEQFF.

This clone was recorded a few times. The chain is built from TRBV18 and TRBJ2-1, with D unclear. The V and J ends lost 2 bases and 7 bases respectively, with 9 bases between them. Germline CDR1 reads KGHSH; CDR2 reads LQKENI. The CDR3 extends over 13 amino acids. Here the CDR3 reads CASSPGTRNEQFF. CDR3 nucleotides: TGTGCCAGCTCACCAGGTACAAGGAATGAGCAGTTCTTC.

The CDR3 reads CASSPQGALTDTQYF. CDR3 DNA: TGTGCCAGCAGCCCCCAAGGGGCACTCACAGATACGCAGTATTTT. The chain recombines TRBV7-2 with TRBJ2-3, with a weak D call TRBD1 (5 bases). There are 15 residues in the CDR3. Trimming took off 5 bases at V and 2 bases at J, with 14 bases between the two ends. Germline V gene sequence: CDR1 SGHTA, CDR2 FQGNSA.

This chain joins TRBV19 and TRBJ2-7, with TRBD1 identical over 8 bases. Trimming removed 5 bases from V and 2 bases from J; junction bases left unmatched: 11. In germline, CDR1 is LNHDA, CDR2 SQIVND (reference sequence). The CDR3 has 16 amino acids. As DNA, the CDR3 is TGTGCCAGTAGTCGCTTTGGACAGGGTGGGGCCTACGAGCAGTACTTC. Translated: CASSRFGQGGAYEQYF. Full variable domain (missing parts from reference TRBV19 and TRBJ2-7): DGGITQSPKYLFRKEGQNVTLSCEQNLNHDAMYWYRQDPGQGLRLIYYSQIVNDFQKGDIAEGYSVSREKKESFPLTVTSAQKNPTAFYLCASSRFGQGGAYEQYFGPGTRLTVT.

The chain is built from TRBV10-1 and TRBJ2-3; tentatively, D is TRBD1 (7 bases). Trimming left V 6 bases short and J 6 bases short, with 25 bases between. CDR3 size: 17 residues. The V gene's germline CDR1 is WNHNN and CDR2 SYGVQD (reference sequence). This CDR3 reads CASRAGQAGPVIDTQYF. DNA of the CDR3: TGCGCCAGCAGAGCCGGACAGGCGGGGCCGGTAATCGATACGCAGTATTTT.

The chain recombines TRBV6-6 with TRBJ2-5; D not resolved. The CDR3 spans 14 residues. The V gene lost 0 bases and the J gene lost 10 bases, with 15 bases spanning the gap. Germline CDR1 reads MNHNY; CDR2 reads SVGAGI (reference sequence). The CDR3: CASSYSGPRGDQYF. The CDR3 coding sequence is TGTGCCAGCAGTTACTCCGGGCCTAGAGGCGACCAGTACTTC.

Ten or more counts support this clone. The V gene is TRBV15, the J gene TRBJ1-1; perhaps TRBD1 as D (5 bases). V lost 7 bases, J lost 1 base, and 13 bases lay in between. The CDR3 sequence is 14 residues long. CDR1 and CDR2 (germline): LNHNV, YYDKDF (reference sequence). The CDR3 protein is CATTPGHPNTEAFF. The CDR3 nucleotides read TGTGCCACCACCCCAGGGCACCCGAACACTGAAGCTTTCTTT.

This clone appeared a few times. The genes are TRBV2 and TRBJ2-1, with D hard to call. CDR1 and CDR2 (germline): SNHLY, FYNNEI. The V end was cut by 2 bases, the J end by 5 bases, with 7 bases between. The CDR3 spans 13 residues. The CDR3, as DNA: TGTGCCAGCAGTGAAAGGTGGGACAATGAGCAGTTCTTC. Translated: CASSERWDNEQFF. The full variable domain, completed using reference TRBV2 and TRBJ2-1, is EPEVTQTPSHQVTQMGQEVILRCVPISNHLYFYWYRQILGQKVEFLVSFYNNEISEKSEIFDDQFSVERPDGSNFTLKIRSTKLEDSAMYFCASSERWDNEQFFGPGTRLTVL.

This chain uses TRBV3-1 (or the pseudogene TRBV3-2) with TRBJ2-2; tentatively, D is TRBD1 (6 bases). The CDR3 loop spans 16 amino acids. The ends were cut back, 5 bases at V and 2 bases at J, with 15 bases in the middle. Germline CDR1 is LGHDT and CDR2 is YNNKEL (reference sequence). The CDR3: CASSARGISNTGELFF. The CDR3 bases are TGTGCCAGCAGCGCCAGGGGTATTTCAAACACCGGGGAGCTGTTTTTT.

This chain links TRBV9 with TRBJ2-7; 12 positions agree with TRBD2. The V segment lost 0 bases and the J segment 7 bases; nucleotides outside the gene matches: 8. The CDR3 extends over 16 amino acids. Looked up from germline, CDR1 is SGDLS and CDR2 is YYNGEE. The DNA of the CDR3 is TGTGCCAGCAGCGTAGGGACTAGCGGGACCACGGGTGAGCAGTACTTC. The encoded protein is CASSVGTSGTTGEQYF.

The rearrangement uses TRBV10-3 and TRBJ2-5; D is undetermined. Germline-derived CDR1 and CDR2 are ENHRY and SYGVKD. There are 11 residues in the CDR3. The V gene lost 4 bases and the J gene lost 3 bases, with 3 bases spanning the gap. In DNA, the CDR3 is TGTGCCATCAGTGTCAAAGAGACCCAGTACTTC. Translating it yields CAISVKETQYF.

This clone was seen a few times. The chain is built from TRBV20-1 and TRBJ1-6; 7 bases map to TRBD1. Per germline, CDR1 DFQATT and CDR2 SNEGSKA (reference sequence). The CDR3 runs 10 residues. Here the CDR3 DNA reads TGCGCACAGGGGTTGAGGACCCTCCACTTT. Translation: CAQGLRTLHF.

V usage is TRBV5-1 and J usage is TRBJ1-2; TRBD1 matches at 7 bases. V shed 4 bases, J shed 0 bases, and the junction held 3 bases outside the gene matches. CDR1 is SGHRS, CDR2 YFSETQ, per germline. This CDR3 has 14 amino acids. The CDR3 coding sequence is TGCGCCAGCAGCCTGGGACAGCCTAACTATGGCTACACCTTC. It codes for CASSLGQPNYGYTF.

CDR3 bases: TGTGCCAGCAGCGTAGTAGAGTCCTATGGCTACACCTTC. Encoded protein: CASSVVESYGYTF. The chain recombines TRBV9 with TRBJ1-2; D is uncertain. CDR3 length: 13 residues. The germline V gene has CDR1 SGDLS and CDR2 YYNGEE. V was clipped by 0 bases and J by 4 bases, with 7 bases between them.

V and J are TRBV4-3 and TRBJ1-5; TRBD1 matches at 8 bases. Germline lookup yields CDR1 LGHNA and CDR2 YSLEER. This CDR3 contains 14 residues. The V gene end was trimmed by 3 bases and the J gene end by 7 bases; junction bases not matched to a gene: 5. The CDR3 reads CASSQTGELQPQHF. The CDR3 nucleotides are TGCGCCAGCAGCCAGACAGGGGAATTACAGCCCCAGCATTTT.

This sequence joins TRBV7-8 and TRBJ2-6; 12 positions agree with TRBD1. In germline, CDR1 is SGHVS, CDR2 FQNEAQ. This CDR3 is 18 amino acids long. The J segment lost 3 bases and the V segment lost 3 bases, leaving 6 bases of the junction unmatched. CDR3 coding DNA: TGTGCCAGCAGCTTCCGGGACAGGGGGCGTGGTGGGGCCAACGTCCTGACTTTC. Translated, it gives CASSFRDRGRGGANVLTF. The full variable domain, in which reference TRBV7-8 and TRBJ2-6 provide the parts outside the CDR3, is GAGVSQSPRYKVAKRGQDVALRCDPISGHVSLFWYQQALGQGPEFLTYFQNEAQLDKSGLPSDRFFAERPEGSVSTLKIQRTQQEDSAVYLCASSFRDRGRGGANVLTFGAGSRLTVL.

The chain couples TRBV6-5 to TRBJ1-2; D is uncertain. The CDR3 length is 15 residues. Germline V gene data show CDR1 as MNHEY and CDR2 as SVGAGI. V gave up 6 bases and J gave up 3 bases, with 17 bases separating them. The CDR3 is CASRLGFEADYGYTF. DNA for the CDR3: TGTGCCAGCAGGCTGGGGTTCGAGGCAGACTATGGCTACACCTTC.

J is TRBJ2-1 and V is TRBV13, with 10 bases matching TRBD1. Germline loops: CDR1 PRHDT, CDR2 FYEKMQ (reference sequence). V was pared by 5 bases and J by 6 bases, with 1 base of the junction left unmatched. The CDR3 has 13 amino acids. For the CDR3, the DNA is TGTGCCAGCAGCCGGGACAGGGGCAATGAGCAGTTCTTC. It yields the protein CASSRDRGNEQFF.